This TCR beta chain was identified in a study of blood T cell repertoires in COVID-19. The CDR3 is made up of 18 amino acids. Germline lookup yields CDR1 SGHRS and CDR2 YFSETQ. Trimming took 0 bases from V and 0 from J; bases not matched to a gene: 7. Profiled with immunoSEQ multiplex PCR; TCRdb holds only in-frame clones, not every one. The sample shows about 340,000 clones, 90% to 95% of them seen only once. This clone was detected once. Material: peripheral blood. The source of this sequence is a woman aged 18-29 years who had recovered from COVID-19. The J gene is TRBJ2-1, the V gene TRBV5-1, with TRBD2 matching 9 bases. The chain's CDR3 is CASSLELTSGSSYNEQFF. In DNA, the CDR3 is TGCGCCAGCAGCTTGGAATTGACTAGCGGTAGCTCCTACAATGAGCAGTTCTTC.